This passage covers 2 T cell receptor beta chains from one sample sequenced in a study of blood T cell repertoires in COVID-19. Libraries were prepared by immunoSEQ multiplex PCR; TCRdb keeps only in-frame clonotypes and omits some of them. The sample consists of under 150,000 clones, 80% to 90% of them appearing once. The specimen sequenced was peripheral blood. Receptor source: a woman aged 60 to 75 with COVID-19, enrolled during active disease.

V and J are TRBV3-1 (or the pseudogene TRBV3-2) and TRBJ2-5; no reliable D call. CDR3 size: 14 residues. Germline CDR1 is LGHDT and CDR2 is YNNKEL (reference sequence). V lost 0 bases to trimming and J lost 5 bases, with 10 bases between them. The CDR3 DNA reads TGTGCCAGCAGCCAAGATAACAGTCTCGAGACCCAGTACTTC. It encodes CASSQDNSLETQYF.

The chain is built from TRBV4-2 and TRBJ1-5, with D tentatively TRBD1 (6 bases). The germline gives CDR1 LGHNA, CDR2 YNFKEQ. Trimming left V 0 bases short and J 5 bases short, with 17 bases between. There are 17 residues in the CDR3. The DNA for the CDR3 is TGTGCCAGCAGCCAAGATGGGAAGAGGGGGAGGGATCAGCCCCAGCATTTT. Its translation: CASSQDGKRGRDQPQHF.